The rows below give T cell receptor beta chains drawn from one sample of a study of T cell responses to AZD1222 COVID-19 vaccine. Generated by immunoSEQ multiplex PCR, the TCRdb table keeps only in-frame clones and is missing some. The data contain 85,000 to 130,000 clones, roughly 92% of them singletons. Sequencing was performed on peripheral blood, taken on day 0 of AZD1222 vaccination. These receptors all stem from an adult in good health. Both conserved end residues are trimmed from each CDR3. A D gene is named only where the DNA matches it firmly.

v_gene | d_gene | len | CDR3aa
TRBV7-2 | TRBD1 | 12 | ASSRQGISYEQY
TRBV30 | NA | 12 | AWSVGPNTGELF
TRBV5-6 | NA | 11 | ASGRGFGNTQY
TRBV6-2/TRBV6-3 | NA | 16 | ASSYKRGTYREGQPQH
TRBV3-1/TRBV3-2 | NA | 15 | ASSQESTNRNPYEQY
TRBV30 | NA | 13 | AWSIQGRGTGELF
TRBV5-1 | NA | 13 | ASSSGGRFNEKLF
TRBV13 | NA | 12 | ASSLGSQPQAQH
TRBV5-1 | NA | 13 | ASSGPELGTDTQY
TRBV28 | NA | 13 | ASRSTGRGNTEAF
TRBV4-1 | NA | 15 | ASSQDSRADLYNEQF
TRBV6-1 | TRBD1 | 12 | ASSLLIQGAKQY
TRBV5-1 | TRBD1 | 15 | ASSLVPQGASGNTIY
TRBV11-2 | NA | 13 | ASSLGEIVLQTQY
TRBV6-1 | NA | 13 | ASSEQDGANYGYT
TRBV12-3/TRBV12-4 | NA | 10 | ASSSGRGEAF
TRBV7-9 | NA | 12 | ASSLGRAQETQY
TRBV30 | TRBD1 | 13 | AWSVRAGGTQPQH
TRBV5-4 | NA | 9 | ASSITDTQY
TRBV18 | TRBD2 | 14 | ASSPLPGGSTGELF
TRBV5-6 | NA | 11 | ASSWDTGNTIY
TRBV19 | NA | 12 | ASSIDRTNQPQH
TRBV27 | NA | 13 | ASTRRQGLYNEQF
TRBV7-3 | NA | 12 | ASSPGAGNTEAF
TRBV3-1/TRBV3-2 | TRBD2 | 13 | ASSYSSGRSDTQY